These T cell receptor beta chains were read from a single sample in a study of PD-1 blockade in classical Hodgkin lymphoma. Sequenced by immunoSEQ multiplex PCR; TCRdb stores in-frame clones only, minus some. The repertoire consists of about 46,000 clones, with approximately 91% occurring once and the leading ten covering approximately 4.9%. The material sequenced was peripheral blood mononuclear cells (PBMCs). Receptor source: a human donor with classical Hodgkin lymphoma. Each CDR3 is given with its conserved first and last residue. Some rows have no size entry. The others give once, few or many, or a class for an expanded clone.

TRBJ2-3 | TRBV7-8 | . | CASSPTSGRGNTQYF
TRBJ1-4 | TRBV5-1 | . | CASSPGRGDEKLFF
TRBJ1-3 | TRBV7-8 | . | CASSSATVSSGNTIYF
TRBJ1-3 | TRBV18 | once | CASSPLDELGNTIYF
TRBJ2-2 | TRBV9 | . | CASRRSGLAGYTGELFF
TRBJ2-7 | TRBV2 | . | CASTGTSGSDEQYF
TRBJ2-7 | TRBV28 | . | CASSLSSYEQYF
TRBJ2-3 | TRBV9 | . | CASSVEVSGYTDTQYF
TRBJ1-1 | TRBV6-5 | . | CASSYSSGSTEAFF
TRBJ2-3 | TRBV9 | . | CASSVGLADTDTQYF
TRBJ1-2 | TRBV19 | . | CASSILGVGRTNYGYTF
TRBJ2-2 | TRBV5-4 | once | CASSLLGLAGYAGELFF
TRBJ1-1 | TRBV2 | . | CASNGRLRAEAFF
TRBJ1-4 | TRBV30 | . | CAWSGGEKLFF
TRBJ2-3 | TRBV5-1 | once | CASSQVASGGRSGDTQYF